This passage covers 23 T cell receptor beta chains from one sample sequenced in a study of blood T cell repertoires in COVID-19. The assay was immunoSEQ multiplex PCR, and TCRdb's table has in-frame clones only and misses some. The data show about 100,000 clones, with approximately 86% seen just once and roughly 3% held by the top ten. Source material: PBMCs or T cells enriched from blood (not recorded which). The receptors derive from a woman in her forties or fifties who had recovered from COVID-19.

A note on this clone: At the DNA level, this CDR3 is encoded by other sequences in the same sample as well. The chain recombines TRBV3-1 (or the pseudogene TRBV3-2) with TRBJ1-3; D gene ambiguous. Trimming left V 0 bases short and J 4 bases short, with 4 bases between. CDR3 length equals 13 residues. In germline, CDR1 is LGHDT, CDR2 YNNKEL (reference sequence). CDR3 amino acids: CASSQDSGNTIYF. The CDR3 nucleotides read TGTGCCAGCAGCCAAGATAGCGGAAACACCATATATTTT.

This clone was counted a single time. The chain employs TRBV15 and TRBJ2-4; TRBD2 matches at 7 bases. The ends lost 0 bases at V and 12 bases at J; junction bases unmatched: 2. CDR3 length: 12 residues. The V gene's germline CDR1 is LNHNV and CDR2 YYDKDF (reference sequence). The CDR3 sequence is CATSRDGRGQYF. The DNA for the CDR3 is TGTGCCACCAGCAGAGATGGGAGGGGTCAGTACTTC.

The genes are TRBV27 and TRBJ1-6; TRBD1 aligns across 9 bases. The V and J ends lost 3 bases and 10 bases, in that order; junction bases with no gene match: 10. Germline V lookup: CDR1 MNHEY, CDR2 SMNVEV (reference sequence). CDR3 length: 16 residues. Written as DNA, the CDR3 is TGTGCCAGCAGTTTGCACCGGACAGGGGCAAGCTCACCCCTCCACTTT. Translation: CASSLHRTGASSPLHF.

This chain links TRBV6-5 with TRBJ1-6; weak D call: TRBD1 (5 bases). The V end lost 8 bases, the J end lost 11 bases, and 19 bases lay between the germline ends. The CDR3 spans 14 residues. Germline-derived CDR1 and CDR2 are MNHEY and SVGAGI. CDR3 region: CASGSPAGLTPLHF. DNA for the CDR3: TGTGCCAGCGGCAGTCCAGCAGGGCTCACACCCCTCCACTTT.

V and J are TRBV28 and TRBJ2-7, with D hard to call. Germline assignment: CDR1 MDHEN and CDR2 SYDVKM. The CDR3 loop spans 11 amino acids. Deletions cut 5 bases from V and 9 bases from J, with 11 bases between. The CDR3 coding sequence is TGTGCCAGCAGTCTCCGCCGAGGGCAGTACTTC. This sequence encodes CASSLRRGQYF.

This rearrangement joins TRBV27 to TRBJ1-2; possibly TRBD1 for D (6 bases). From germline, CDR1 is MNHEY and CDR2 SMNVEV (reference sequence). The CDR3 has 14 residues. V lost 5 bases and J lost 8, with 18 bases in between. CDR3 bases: TGTGCCAGCAGTATGAGTAGGCAGGGGATCGGCTACACCTTC. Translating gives CASSMSRQGIGYTF.

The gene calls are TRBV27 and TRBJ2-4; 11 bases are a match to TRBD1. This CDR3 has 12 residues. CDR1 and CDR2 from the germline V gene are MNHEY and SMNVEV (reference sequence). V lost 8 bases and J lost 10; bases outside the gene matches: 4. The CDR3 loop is CASGTGGRIQYF. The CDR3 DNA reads TGTGCCAGCGGGACAGGGGGGCGAATTCAGTACTTC.

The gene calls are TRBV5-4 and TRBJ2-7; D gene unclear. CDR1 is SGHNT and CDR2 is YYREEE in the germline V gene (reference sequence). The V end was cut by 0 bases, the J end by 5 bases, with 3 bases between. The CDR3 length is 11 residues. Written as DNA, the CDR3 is TGTGCCAGCAGCTTGGAGCACGAGCAGTACTTC. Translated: CASSLEHEQYF.

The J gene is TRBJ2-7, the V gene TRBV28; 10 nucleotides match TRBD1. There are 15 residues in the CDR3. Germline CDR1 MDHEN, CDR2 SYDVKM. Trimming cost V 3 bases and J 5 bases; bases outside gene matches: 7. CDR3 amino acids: CASSFSGTGAHEQYF. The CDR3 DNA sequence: TGTGCCAGCAGTTTTTCCGGGACAGGGGCACACGAGCAGTACTTC.

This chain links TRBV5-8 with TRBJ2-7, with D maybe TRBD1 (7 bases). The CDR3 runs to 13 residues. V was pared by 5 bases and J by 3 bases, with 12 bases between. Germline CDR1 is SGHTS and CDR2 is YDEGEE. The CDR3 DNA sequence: TGTGCCAGCAGTCTCAGGGGGGACTACGAGCAGTACTTC. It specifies CASSLRGDYEQYF.

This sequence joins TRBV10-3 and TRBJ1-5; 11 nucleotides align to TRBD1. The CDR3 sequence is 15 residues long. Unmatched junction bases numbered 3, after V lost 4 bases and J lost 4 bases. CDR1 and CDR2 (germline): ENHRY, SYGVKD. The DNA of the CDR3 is TGTGCCATCAGTGCGGGACAGGGGGAGAATCAGCCCCAGCATTTT. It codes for CAISAGQGENQPQHF.

The CDR3: CASSSTGGTEAFF. The CDR3 DNA follows: TGCGCCAGCAGCTCGACAGGGGGCACTGAAGCTTTCTTT. The J gene is TRBJ1-1, the V gene TRBV5-1; 9 positions agree with TRBD1. Germline assignment: CDR1 SGHRS and CDR2 YFSETQ. V was pared by 3 bases and J by 4 bases, with 1 base of the junction left unmatched. CDR3 length: 13 amino acids. Looking up the rest from reference TRBV5-1 and TRBJ1-1 gives the full variable domain: KAGVTQTPRYLIKTRGQQVTLSCSPISGHRSVSWYQQTPGQGLQFLFEYFSETQRNKGNFPGRFSGRQFSNSRSEMNVSTLELGDSALYLCASSSTGGTEAFFGQGTRLTVV.

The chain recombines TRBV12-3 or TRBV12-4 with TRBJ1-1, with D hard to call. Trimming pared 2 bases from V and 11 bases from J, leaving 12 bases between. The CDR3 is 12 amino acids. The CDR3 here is CASSLMENIAFF. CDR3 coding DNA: TGTGCCAGCAGTTTAATGGAGAATATTGCTTTCTTT.

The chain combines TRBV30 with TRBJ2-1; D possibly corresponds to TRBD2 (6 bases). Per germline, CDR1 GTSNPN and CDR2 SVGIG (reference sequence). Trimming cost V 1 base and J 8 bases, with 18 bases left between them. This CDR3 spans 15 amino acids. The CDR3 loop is CAWSGLTSPGDEQFF. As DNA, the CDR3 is TGTGCCTGGAGTGGTTTGACTAGTCCTGGGGATGAGCAGTTCTTC.

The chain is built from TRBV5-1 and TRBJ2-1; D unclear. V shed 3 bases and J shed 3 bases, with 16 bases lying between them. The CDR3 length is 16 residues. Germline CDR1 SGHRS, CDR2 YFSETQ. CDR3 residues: CASSSVLRSVYNEQFF. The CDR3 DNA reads TGCGCCAGCAGCTCCGTGTTGAGGAGCGTCTACAATGAGCAGTTCTTC.

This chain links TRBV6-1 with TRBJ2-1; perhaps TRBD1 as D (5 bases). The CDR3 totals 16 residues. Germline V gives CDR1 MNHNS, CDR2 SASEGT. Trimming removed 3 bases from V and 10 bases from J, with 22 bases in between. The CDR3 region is CASSDSRAGLQWEQFF. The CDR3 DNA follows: TGTGCCAGCAGTGATAGCAGGGCAGGATTACAATGGGAGCAGTTCTTC.

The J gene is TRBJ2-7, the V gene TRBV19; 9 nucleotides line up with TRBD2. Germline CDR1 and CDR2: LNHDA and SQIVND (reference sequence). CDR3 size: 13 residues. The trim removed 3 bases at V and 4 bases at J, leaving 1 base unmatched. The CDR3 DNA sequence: TGTGCCAGTAGTATTAGCGGGAGATACGAGCAGTACTTC. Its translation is CASSISGRYEQYF.

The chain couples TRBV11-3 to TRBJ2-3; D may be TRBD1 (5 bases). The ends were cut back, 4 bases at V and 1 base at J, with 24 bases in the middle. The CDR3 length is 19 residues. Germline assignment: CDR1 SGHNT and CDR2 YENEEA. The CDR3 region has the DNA TGTGCCAGCAGCTCGGCGTCTGGTTTTATGGGGCCCGGCACAGATACGCAGTATTTT. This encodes CASSSASGFMGPGTDTQYF.

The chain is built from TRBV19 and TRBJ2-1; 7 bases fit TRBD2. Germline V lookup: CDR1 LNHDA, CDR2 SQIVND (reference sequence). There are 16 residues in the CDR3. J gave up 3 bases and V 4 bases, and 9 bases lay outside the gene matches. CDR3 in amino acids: CASSTTSRRHYNEQFF. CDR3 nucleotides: TGTGCCAGTAGTACGACTAGCAGGCGACACTACAATGAGCAGTTCTTC. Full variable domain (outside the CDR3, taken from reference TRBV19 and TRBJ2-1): DGGITQSPKYLFRKEGQNVTLSCEQNLNHDAMYWYRQDPGQGLRLIYYSQIVNDFQKGDIAEGYSVSREKKESFPLTVTSAQKNPTAFYLCASSTTSRRHYNEQFFGPGTRLTVL.

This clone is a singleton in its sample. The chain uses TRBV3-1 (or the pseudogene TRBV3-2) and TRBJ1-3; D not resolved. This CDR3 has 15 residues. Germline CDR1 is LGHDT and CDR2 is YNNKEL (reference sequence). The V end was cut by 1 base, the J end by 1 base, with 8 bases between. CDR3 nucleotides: TGTGCCAGCAGCCAAGCAGTGACATCTGGAAACACCATATATTTT. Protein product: CASSQAVTSGNTIYF.

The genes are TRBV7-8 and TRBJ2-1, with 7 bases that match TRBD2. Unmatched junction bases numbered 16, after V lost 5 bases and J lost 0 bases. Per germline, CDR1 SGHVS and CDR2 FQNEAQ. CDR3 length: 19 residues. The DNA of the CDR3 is TGTGCCAGCAGCCACACCCTAAAACTAGCGTGGAGCTCCTACAATGAGCAGTTCTTC. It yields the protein CASSHTLKLAWSSYNEQFF.

The CDR3 DNA reads TGTGCCAGCAGTGTGCCGGGACTAGCGGGAACCGGGGAGCTGTTTTTT. Amino acids: CASSVPGLAGTGELFF. The gene calls are TRBV2 and TRBJ2-2; 13 bases align to TRBD2. The CDR3 covers 16 residues. Germline values: CDR1 SNHLY, CDR2 FYNNEI. J gave up 5 bases and V 4 bases, and 4 bases lay outside the gene matches. Looking up the rest from reference TRBV2 and TRBJ2-2 gives the full variable domain: EPEVTQTPSHQVTQMGQEVILRCVPISNHLYFYWYRQILGQKVEFLVSFYNNEISEKSEIFDDQFSVERPDGSNFTLKIRSTKLEDSAMYFCASSVPGLAGTGELFFGEGSRLTVL.

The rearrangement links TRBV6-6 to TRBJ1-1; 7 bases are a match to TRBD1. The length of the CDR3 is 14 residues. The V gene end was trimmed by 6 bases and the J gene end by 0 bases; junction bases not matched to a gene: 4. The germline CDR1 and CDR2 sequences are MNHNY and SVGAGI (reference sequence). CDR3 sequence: CASSQGQMNTEAFF. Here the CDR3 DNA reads TGTGCCAGCAGCCAGGGACAGATGAACACTGAAGCTTTCTTT.